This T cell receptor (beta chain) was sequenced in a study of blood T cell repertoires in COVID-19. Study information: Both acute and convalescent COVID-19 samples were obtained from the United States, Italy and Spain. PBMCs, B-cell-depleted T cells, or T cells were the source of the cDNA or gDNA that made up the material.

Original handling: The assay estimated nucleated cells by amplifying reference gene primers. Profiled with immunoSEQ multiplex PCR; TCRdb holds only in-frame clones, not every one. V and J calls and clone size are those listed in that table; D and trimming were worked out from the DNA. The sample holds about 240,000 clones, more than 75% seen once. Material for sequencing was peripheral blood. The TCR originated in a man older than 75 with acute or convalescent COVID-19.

CDR3 loop: CASSFLRNEQFF. CDR3 nucleotides: TGTGCCAGCAGCTTTTTGCGAAATGAGCAGTTCTTC. V gene TRBV11-2 combines with J gene TRBJ2-1; unclear D gene. Germline V gives CDR1 SGHAT, CDR2 FQNNGV. The CDR3 spans 12 residues. Trimming shortened V by 3 bases and J by 7 bases, and 7 bases separated the two germline ends. Full variable domain (outside the CDR3, taken from reference TRBV11-2 and TRBJ2-1): EAGVAQSPRYKIIEKRQSVAFWCNPISGHATLYWYQQILGQGPKLLIQFQNNGVVDDSQLPKDRFSAERLKGVDSTLKIQPAKLEDSAVYLCASSFLRNEQFFGPGTRLTVL.